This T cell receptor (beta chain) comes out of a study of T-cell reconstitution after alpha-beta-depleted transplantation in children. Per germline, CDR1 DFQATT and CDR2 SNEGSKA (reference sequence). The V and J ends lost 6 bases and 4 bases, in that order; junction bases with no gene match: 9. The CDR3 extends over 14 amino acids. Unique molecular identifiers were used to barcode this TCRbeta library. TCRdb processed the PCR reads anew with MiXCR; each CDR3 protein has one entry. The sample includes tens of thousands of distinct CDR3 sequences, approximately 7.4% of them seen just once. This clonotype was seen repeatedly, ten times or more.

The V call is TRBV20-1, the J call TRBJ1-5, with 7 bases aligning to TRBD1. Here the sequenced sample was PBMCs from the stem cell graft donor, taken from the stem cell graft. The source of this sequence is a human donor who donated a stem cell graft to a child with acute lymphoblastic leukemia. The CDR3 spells CSAPITGVNQPQHF. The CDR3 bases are TGCAGTGCACCGATTACAGGGGTTAATCAGCCCCAGCATTTT.